The 13 T cell receptor beta chains presented below share a single source sample, sequenced in a study of T cell changes during pregnancy in multiple sclerosis. The repertoire was sequenced with immunoSEQ multiplex PCR; TCRdb's copy has only in-frame clones and lacks some. The sample has about 89,000 clones, about 92% seen once. The material was peripheral blood, obtained after pregnancy. The receptors originated from a female donor in good health, enrolled as a control in a pregnancy study.

This rearrangement joins TRBV5-1 to TRBJ2-5, with a tentative D call TRBD2 (6 bases). CDR3 length: 17 residues. V was cut by 1 base and J by 1 base, with 17 bases left in between. Germline lookup yields CDR1 SGHRS and CDR2 YFSETQ. This CDR3 is CASSLSFGTSPQETQYF. In nucleotides, the CDR3 is TGCGCCAGCAGCTTGTCGTTCGGCACTAGCCCCCAAGAGACCCAGTACTTC.

This clone was observed once. This chain joins TRBV19 and TRBJ2-3; 10 positions agree with TRBD2. CDR1 is LNHDA and CDR2 is SQIVND in the germline V gene (reference sequence). The CDR3 runs to 15 residues. V trimming: 7 bases; J trimming: 2 bases; junction bases outside the gene matches: 6. The CDR3 loop is CASTLAGANTDTQYF. The CDR3, as DNA: TGTGCCAGTACGCTAGCGGGGGCGAACACAGATACGCAGTATTTT.

This clone has just a few counts. The J gene is TRBJ2-7, the V gene TRBV6-1; D possibly corresponds to TRBD2 (6 bases). The V end was cut by 3 bases, the J end by 2 bases, with 11 bases between. Germline CDR1 is MNHNS and CDR2 is SASEGT. The CDR3 totals 14 residues. The CDR3 sequence: CASSESGVAYEQYF. The CDR3 DNA follows: TGTGCCAGCAGTGAGTCGGGGGTAGCCTACGAGCAGTACTTC.

The chain uses TRBV7-3 and TRBJ2-1; perhaps TRBD1 as D (6 bases). Trimming shortened V by 5 bases and J by 7 bases, and 18 bases separated the two germline ends. This CDR3 is 15 amino acids long. Per the germline V gene, CDR1 is SGHTA and CDR2 is FQGTGA. The CDR3 spells CASSTIPGTYNEQFF. The CDR3 region has the DNA TGTGCCAGCAGCACCATCCCCGGGACATATAATGAGCAGTTCTTC.

V gene TRBV7-9 combines with J gene TRBJ1-5, with a weak D call TRBD1 (6 bases). Trimming shortened V by 1 base and J by 6 bases, and 13 bases separated the two germline ends. CDR1 is SEHNR and CDR2 is FQNEAQ in the germline V gene (reference sequence). This CDR3 contains 15 residues. Here the CDR3 DNA reads TGTGCCAGCAGCTTAGAGGACAGCCTGGGTCAGCCCCAGCATTTT. Its protein product is CASSLEDSLGQPQHF. The whole variable domain, filled in from reference TRBV7-9 and TRBJ1-5, reads DTGVSQNPRHKITKRGQNVTFRCDPISEHNRLYWYRQTLGQGPEFLTYFQNEAQLEKSRLLSDRFSAERPKGSFSTLEIQRTEQGDSAMYLCASSLEDSLGQPQHFGDGTRLSIL.

The V call is TRBV4-1, the J call TRBJ2-5; TRBD2 aligns across 16 bases. Looked up from germline, CDR1 is MGHRA and CDR2 is YSYEKL. The junction had 13 bases not matched to a gene; V was cut back by 1 base and J by 5 bases. There are 20 residues in the CDR3. The DNA of the CDR3 is TGCGCCAGCAGCCAAGTGGGACTAGCGGGAGGGCCGCTTCCAGGGGAGACCCAGTACTTC. It is translated as CASSQVGLAGGPLPGETQYF.

This clone turned up a few times. The chain employs TRBV6-5 and TRBJ2-7, with TRBD1 matching over 8 bases. This CDR3 is 14 amino acids long. Germline V gene sequence: CDR1 MNHEY, CDR2 SVGAGI. The J segment lost 2 bases and the V segment lost 6 bases, leaving 6 bases of the junction unmatched. The CDR3 nucleotides are TGTGCCAGCAGCATACAGGGGGATACCTACGAGCAGTACTTC. It translates to CASSIQGDTYEQYF.

The chain employs TRBV2 and TRBJ1-2; perhaps TRBD1 as D (5 bases). The CDR3 totals 13 residues. Germline lookup yields CDR1 SNHLY and CDR2 FYNNEI. V shed 5 bases and J shed 6 bases, with 13 bases lying between them. CDR3 in amino acids: CASSRPSRDGYTF. The CDR3 DNA reads as TGTGCCAGCAGTAGACCATCCAGGGATGGCTACACCTTC.

This clone was seen a single time. The V call is TRBV5-1, the J call TRBJ2-2; no clear D gene. Germline lookup yields CDR1 SGHRS and CDR2 YFSETQ. The length of the CDR3 is 13 residues. With 4 bases removed from V and 6 bases from J, the gap between germline ends came to 10 bases. DNA of the CDR3: TGCGCCAGCAGCCAGGTAGTCTCCGGGGAGCTGTTTTTT. This sequence encodes CASSQVVSGELFF.

The chain uses TRBV27 and TRBJ1-5; 9 positions match TRBD1. J gave up 2 bases and V 5 bases, and 10 bases lay outside the gene matches. The CDR3 covers 17 residues. Germline V gene lookup returns CDR1 MNHEY and CDR2 SMNVEV (reference sequence). The CDR3 reads CASSPRTGEVGNQPQHF. The CDR3 coding sequence is TGTGCCAGCAGTCCAAGGACAGGGGAGGTTGGCAATCAGCCCCAGCATTTT.

The chain couples TRBV11-2 to TRBJ2-2; 12 bases match TRBD1. The junction had 4 bases not matched to a gene; V was cut back by 5 bases and J by 6 bases. CDR1 is SGHAT, CDR2 FQNNGV, per germline. This CDR3 has 15 amino acids. For the CDR3, the DNA is TGTGCCAGCAGCCCGGGACAGGGGGCGGCCGGGGAGCTGTTTTTT. Encoded protein: CASSPGQGAAGELFF.

The V call is TRBV11-2, the J call TRBJ2-5, with 10 bases aligning to TRBD2. This CDR3 spans 16 amino acids. Trimming cost V 4 bases and J 3 bases; bases outside gene matches: 8. Germline V gene data show CDR1 as SGHAT and CDR2 as FQNNGV. CDR3 DNA sequence: TGTGCCAGCAGCTCAGCTTTCACTAGCGGGGAAGAGACCCAGTACTTC. Translating gives CASSSAFTSGEETQYF.

The V gene is TRBV5-6, the J gene TRBJ1-1, with 9 nucleotides matching TRBD1. Trimming at V came to 0 bases and at J to 3 bases, leaving 3 bases not matched to a gene. Germline assignment: CDR1 SGHDT and CDR2 YYEEEE. This CDR3 region has 15 residues. The DNA for the CDR3 is TGTGCCAGCAGCTTGGGGGACAGGGCGGACACTGAAGCTTTCTTT. It specifies CASSLGDRADTEAFF.